Reported below is one T cell receptor beta chain. Its antigen is undetermined. The sample comes from a study of blood T cells in healthy people across ages. General study results and limits: More naive CD4+ cells and higher diversity were found in long-lived than in aged donors.

V lost 8 bases, J lost 4 bases, and 14 bases stayed unmatched. Germline V gene sequence: CDR1 GTSNPN, CDR2 SVGIG (reference sequence). CDR3 length equals 15 residues. The people who gave samples were healthy Caucasians from Russia, aged roughly 6 to 100. A sample-barcoded 5' primer and a J-beta primer mix were used in a second PCR of roughly 6 to 12 cycles. Every single cDNA molecule received a tag from a template-switch adaptor with 12 random nucleotides. TCRdb ran MiXCR on the 5' RACE reads and lists one entry per CDR3 protein. The sample comprises some 1.8 million distinct CDR3 sequences, approximately 39% of which are singletons, and 20% to 25% rests with the top ten.

The sequence was collected from a human donor in good health. Input material: blood. The rearrangement uses TRBV30 and TRBJ2-7; the match to TRBD1 covers 10 bases. Written as DNA, the CDR3 is TGTGCCGCCTCGGACCATGACAGGGGGCTTTACGAGCAGTACTTC. This encodes CAASDHDRGLYEQYF.